A selection of T cell receptor beta chains follows, all from one sample in a study of blood T cell repertoires in COVID-19. Measured with immunoSEQ multiplex PCR; TCRdb has only the in-frame clones, and not every one. Among approximately 260,000 clones listed, about 90% were seen once. The sequencing sample was made of PBMCs or T cells enriched from blood (not recorded which). The receptors were sampled from a woman younger than 35 who had recovered from COVID-19. The CDR3 runs from the conserved cysteine through the conserved F or W. D genes are given only for firm matches. A row's size may be missing; if present it is once, few, many or a size class.

V	size	J	D	DNA	CDR3
TRBV10-2	-	TRBJ2-7	-	TGCGCCAGTCGCCCAGGGGCCAACTACGAGCAGTACTTC	CASRPGANYEQYF
TRBV4-1	-	TRBJ1-2	-	TGCGCCAGCAGCCTCGGACAGTCGATTTCTAACTATGGCTACACCTTC	CASSLGQSISNYGYTF
TRBV18	-	TRBJ2-4	TRBD2	TGTGCCAGCTCACCATGGGCTAGCGGGGATAGGAGGACCAAAAACATTCAGTACTTC	CASSPWASGDRRTKNIQYF
TRBV5-1	-	TRBJ2-7	-	TGCGCCAGCAGCTTCCGGGACGAGCAGTACTTC	CASSFRDEQYF
TRBV5-1	-	TRBJ2-2	-	TGCGCCAGCAGCTTGCTCGGGGACACCGGGGAGCTGTTTTTT	CASSLLGDTGELFF
TRBV5-6	-	TRBJ1-1	TRBD1	TGTGCCAGCAGCTCCCGACAGGGGATGAACACTGAAGCTTTCTTT	CASSSRQGMNTEAFF
TRBV5-8	-	TRBJ1-1	TRBD1	TGTGCCAGCAGCCGGGACAGGGGGACTGAAGCTTTCTTT	CASSRDRGTEAFF
TRBV14	-	TRBJ2-5	TRBD1	TGTGCCAGCAGCCAAGGGGGACAGGGAGAGACCCAGTACTTC	CASSQGGQGETQYF
TRBV7-2	-	TRBJ2-3	-	TGTGCCAGCAGCTTAGGGGGCCCTGGGTCCACAGATACGCAGTATTTT	CASSLGGPGSTDTQYF
TRBV5-1	-	TRBJ2-3	-	TGCGCCAGCAGCGCGACAGATACGCAGTATTTT	CASSATDTQYF
TRBV29-1	-	TRBJ2-5	TRBD1	TGCAGCGTCGCACCGGGACAGGTCGGGACCCAGTACTTC	CSVAPGQVGTQYF
TRBV11-2	-	TRBJ1-1	-	TGTGCCAGCAGCTTACGTACTGTAGGGGTTGAAGCTTTCTTT	CASSLRTVGVEAFF
TRBV5-6	-	TRBJ1-1	-	TGTGCCAGCAGCTTGCATTTGGGGGGTCGGACTGAAGCTTTCTTT	CASSLHLGGRTEAFF
TRBV18	-	TRBJ1-5	-	TGTGCCAGCTCACCACCGGGGGGATCGGGACTCCAGCATTTT	CASSPPGGSGLQHF
TRBV3-1/TRBV3-2	-	TRBJ1-1	TRBD1	TGTGCCAGCAGCCACACAGGACAGGGCACTGAAGCTTTCTTT	CASSHTGQGTEAFF
TRBV28	few	TRBJ1-1	-	TGTGCCAGCAGTGAGGGGAGGCACACTGAAGCTTTCTTT	CASSEGRHTEAFF
TRBV29-1	-	TRBJ1-5	-	TGCAGCGTTGTTGATCCAGGGGCAGATAGCAATCAGCCCCAGCATTTT	CSVVDPGADSNQPQHF
TRBV11-2	-	TRBJ1-5	-	TGTGCCAGCAGCTTAGGCCCCACAGGGCACCAGCCCCAGCATTTT	CASSLGPTGHQPQHF
TRBV7-2	-	TRBJ1-2	TRBD1	TGTGCCAGCAGCCCGGATACGACAGGGGCCCATATCTATGGCTACACCTTC	CASSPDTTGAHIYGYTF
TRBV19	-	TRBJ2-1	-	TGTGCCAGTAAACTAGCCGCGGCAGGCACGGCTAATGAGCAGTTCTTC	CASKLAAAGTANEQFF
TRBV2	-	TRBJ1-1	-	TGTGCCAGCACCGAACAGGGTCGGATGAACACTGAAGCTTTCTTT	CASTEQGRMNTEAFF
TRBV18	-	TRBJ2-3	-	TGTGCCAGCTCACCACCCAAAGATACGCAGTATTTT	CASSPPKDTQYF
TRBV13	-	TRBJ2-5	TRBD1	TGTGCCAGCAGCTCTTCAGACAGGGCCCAAGAGACCCAGTACTTC	CASSSSDRAQETQYF
TRBV27	-	TRBJ1-2	-	TGTGCCAGCAGTTTACGAGCTAACTATGGCTACACCTTC	CASSLRANYGYTF
TRBV9	-	TRBJ1-3	-	TGTGCCAGCAGCGTAGTGGAGGGAAACACCATATATTTT	CASSVVEGNTIYF
TRBV9	-	TRBJ2-2	-	TGTGCCAGCAGCGTGGAGGGGTATTATACCGGGGAGCTGTTTTTT	CASSVEGYYTGELFF
TRBV7-9	-	TRBJ2-3	-	TGTGCCAGCAGGCCGGACTCTTGGACCAGCACAGATACGCAGTATTTT	CASRPDSWTSTDTQYF
TRBV5-8	-	TRBJ2-1	TRBD2	TGTGCCAGCAGCTTAGTCCTAATGCGACTAGCGGGGTACAATGAGCAGTTCTTC	CASSLVLMRLAGYNEQFF
TRBV4-2	-	TRBJ2-7	-	TGTGCCAGCAGCCAAGATCGGGTAGGAGCCTCCTACGAGCAGTACTTC	CASSQDRVGASYEQYF
TRBV4-2	few	TRBJ2-7	-	TGTGCCAGCAGCCCCGGTGTGGGCCGAAACTCCTACGAGCAGTACTTC	CASSPGVGRNSYEQYF
TRBV2	-	TRBJ1-2	TRBD1	TGTGCCAGCAGTAGACAGGGATCCAACTATGGCTACACCTTC	CASSRQGSNYGYTF
TRBV9	-	TRBJ2-3	-	TGTGCCAGCAGCTTAGGTAGCTCCGGCACAGATACGCAGTATTTT	CASSLGSSGTDTQYF
TRBV7-9	-	TRBJ1-1	TRBD1	TGTGCCAGCAGCTTCTTTCTCGACACAGGGGCGGGCACTGAAGCTTTCTTT	CASSFFLDTGAGTEAFF
TRBV3-1/TRBV3-2	-	TRBJ1-2	-	TGTGCCAGCAGCCAGCAAAGGGGAGGCTATGGCTACACCTTC	CASSQQRGGYGYTF
TRBV2	-	TRBJ2-4	-	TGTGCTATGAGGGGGTTAGCCAAAAACATTCAGTACTTC	CAMRGLAKNIQYF
TRBV29-1	-	TRBJ2-1	-	TGCAGCGTTACCCTCGACAGCGGGTCCTACAATGAGCAGTTCTTC	CSVTLDSGSYNEQFF
TRBV12-3/TRBV12-4	-	TRBJ2-3	TRBD1	TGTGCCAGCAGTGTGGACAGGGGGCAAACGCAGTATTTT	CASSVDRGQTQYF
TRBV9	-	TRBJ2-2	TRBD1	TGTGCCAGCAGCGTAGTGGACAGGGGGGACACCGGGGAGCTGTTTTTT	CASSVVDRGDTGELFF
TRBV4-2	few	TRBJ2-1	TRBD2	TGTGCCAGCAGCCAACCGACTAGCGGGAGTTCGGGCAATGAGCAGTTCTTC	CASSQPTSGSSGNEQFF
TRBV10-3	-	TRBJ1-3	-	TGTGCCATCAGTGATAACTCTGGAAACACCATATATTTT	CAISDNSGNTIYF
TRBV7-3	-	TRBJ2-1	TRBD1	TGTGCCAGCAGGCGGACAGGGGAAATGGGTGAGCAGTTCTTC	CASRRTGEMGEQFF
TRBV29-1	once	TRBJ1-1	-	TGCAGCGTCCTGGGCAGGATGAACACTGAAGCTTTCTTT	CSVLGRMNTEAFF
TRBV28	-	TRBJ2-1	-	TGTGCCAGCAGTCTTTCCTACAATGAGCAGTTCTTC	CASSLSYNEQFF